A selection of T cell receptor beta chains follows, all from one sample in a study of blood T cell repertoires in COVID-19. Clones were read by immunoSEQ multiplex PCR, and TCRdb kept only the in-frame ones, dropping some. The data show 25,000 to 35,000 clones, about two thirds seen once. The sample consisted of peripheral blood. The receptors here all came from a boy aged 2 to 10 with active or convalescent COVID-19. The CDR3 runs from the conserved cysteine through the conserved F or W. Each record gives: V gene, D gene, clone size, CDR3 length, J gene, CDR3 DNA, CDR3 protein. A D gene is named only where the DNA matches it firmly. The size entry is marked missing in some rows and otherwise reads once, few, many or a size class.

>TRBV10-1|-|-|14|TRBJ2-2
TGCGCCAGCAGTGAACAGGGCGGCACCGGGGAGCTGTTTTTT
CASSEQGGTGELFF
>TRBV10-2|TRBD2|-|14|TRBJ2-2
TGCGCCAGCAGATGGCGGGAGTCCGCCGGGGAGCTGTTTTTT
CASRWRESAGELFF
>TRBV2|TRBD1|-|13|TRBJ1-2
TGTGCCAGCGGGACGACAGGGGGCCGTGGCTACACCTTC
CASGTTGGRGYTF
>TRBV6-5|TRBD2|-|15|TRBJ2-1
TGTGCCAGCAGCCATGGGACTAGCGGGGGGTGGGAGCAGTTCTTC
CASSHGTSGGWEQFF
>TRBV6-5|TRBD1|-|15|TRBJ2-1
TGTGCCAGCAGTTACTTCCCGGACAGGAGTAATGAGCAGTTCTTC
CASSYFPDRSNEQFF
>TRBV6-5|TRBD1|once|15|TRBJ2-7
TGTGCCAGCAGCTACCAGGGACAGCGCTCCTACGAGCAGTACTTC
CASSYQGQRSYEQYF
>TRBV19|-|once|14|TRBJ1-1
TGTGCCAGTAGTAGAAGGGAGACCTTCACTGAAGCTTTCTTT
CASSRRETFTEAFF
>TRBV16|-|-|16|TRBJ1-6
TGTGCCAGCAGGAAAATGGACAGCTCCTATAATTCACCCCTCCACTTT
CASRKMDSSYNSPLHF
>TRBV7-2|TRBD1|-|12|TRBJ1-6
TGTGCCGTCCGGGACAGGGGGATTCCCCTCCACTTT
CAVRDRGIPLHF
>TRBV15|-|-|14|TRBJ1-1
TGTGCCACCAGCAGAGACCCGGAGGCTATTGAAGCTTTCTTT
CATSRDPEAIEAFF
>TRBV4-3|TRBD1|-|15|TRBJ1-2
TGCGCCAGCAGCCCCACCGGGACAGGGAACTATGGCTACACCTTC
CASSPTGTGNYGYTF
>TRBV13|TRBD2|-|14|TRBJ2-7
TGTGCCAGCAGCTTACGGCTAGCGGAATACGAGCAGTACTTC
CASSLRLAEYEQYF
>TRBV28|TRBD1|-|16|TRBJ1-2
TGTGCCAGCAGCCTACCTGGGACAGGGGTACACTATGGCTACACCTTC
CASSLPGTGVHYGYTF
>TRBV10-3|-|many|13|TRBJ1-2
TGTGCCGTGACCGGGCGGGCTAACTATGGCTACACCTTC
CAVTGRANYGYTF
>TRBV6-6|TRBD1|once|12|TRBJ1-6
TGTGCCACCGGGACAGGGGTCTCACCCCTCCACTTT
CATGTGVSPLHF
>TRBV28|-|-|13|TRBJ2-7
TGTGCCAGCAATGGTTGGGGGGACTACGAGCAGTACTTC
CASNGWGDYEQYF
>TRBV7-9|TRBD1|-|12|TRBJ2-1
TGTGCCAGCAGCTTACTCCGGGACAGGCCGTTCTTC
CASSLLRDRPFF
>TRBV28|TRBD1|-|15|TRBJ1-6
TGTGCCAGCAGTGGACAGGGCAGGAGAGGTTCACCCCTCCACTTT
CASSGQGRRGSPLHF
>TRBV7-6|TRBD2|-|15|TRBJ2-1
TGTGCCAGCAGCTTGGGGTATAGCGGGACTATTGAGCAGTTCTTC
CASSLGYSGTIEQFF
>TRBV5-8|-|-|16|TRBJ2-2
TGTGCCATTACGGAGACAGGGGAGGGGGACACCGGGGAGCTGTTTTTT
CAITETGEGDTGELFF
>TRBV6-1|-|-|16|TRBJ2-2
TGTGCCAGCAGTGAAGGCATATTCGCCGGGTTTAGGGAGCTGTTTTTT
CASSEGIFAGFRELFF
>TRBV6-6|TRBD2|-|15|TRBJ2-5
TGTGCCAGCAGTTACGCCGGGAGGAGAGCAGAGACCCAGTACTTC
CASSYAGRRAETQYF
>TRBV28|TRBD2|-|14|TRBJ2-3
TGTGCCAGCAGTTCTAGCGGCAGCACAGATACGCAGTATTTT
CASSSSGSTDTQYF
>TRBV14|TRBD1|-|13|TRBJ2-7
TGTGCCAGCAGAGGACAGGGGAGGAACGAGCAGTACTTC
CASRGQGRNEQYF
>TRBV19|-|few|10|TRBJ2-3
TGTGCCAGTGGCGGGGTGACGCAGTATTTT
CASGGVTQYF
>TRBV11-2|-|-|13|TRBJ1-1
TGTGCCAGCAGCATGGTCGAGGGCACTGAAGCTTTCTTT
CASSMVEGTEAFF
>TRBV19|TRBD1|few|20|TRBJ1-1
TGTGCCAGTAGTTACCACCCACCAGGACAGGGAAGGGGAATGAACACTGAAGCTTTCTTT
CASSYHPPGQGRGMNTEAFF
>TRBV6-1|-|-|15|TRBJ2-3
TGTGCCAGCAGTGACCTCTATGAGATCACAGATACGCAGTATTTT
CASSDLYEITDTQYF
>TRBV10-3|-|-|17|TRBJ1-6
TGTGCCATCAGTGAGTCAGCAGGTTGGGAGTCGGGATCACCCCTCCACTTT
CAISESAGWESGSPLHF
>TRBV18|TRBD1|-|13|TRBJ2-5
TGTGCCAGCTCAGCCGGGACAGGAGAGACCCAGTACTTC
CASSAGTGETQYF
>TRBV5-4|TRBD2|-|14|TRBJ2-5
TGTGCCAGCAGCTTGTGGGCGGGAGTGCAGACCCAGTACTTC
CASSLWAGVQTQYF
>TRBV7-9|-|-|15|TRBJ1-1
TGTGCCAGCAGCCCATACCCGACAGGCGAGGCTGAAGCTTTCTTT
CASSPYPTGEAEAFF
>TRBV6-2/TRBV6-3|TRBD2|few|17|TRBJ2-7
TGTGCCAGCAGTTTAAGGAGGACTAGCGAGAAGACCTACGAGCAGTACTTC
CASSLRRTSEKTYEQYF
>TRBV27|TRBD1|-|14|TRBJ1-4
TGTGCCAGCAGACCGGGACAGAGGCCCGAAAAACTGTTTTTT
CASRPGQRPEKLFF
>TRBV6-5|TRBD1|-|14|TRBJ1-2
TGTGCCAGCAGGCCTCCGGGACAGGACTATGGCTACACCTTC
CASRPPGQDYGYTF
>TRBV4-3|-|-|16|TRBJ2-7
TGCGCCAGCAGCCGGGGAGCGGCCGCACCCTCCTACGAGCAGTACTTC
CASSRGAAAPSYEQYF
>TRBV27|TRBD1|-|15|TRBJ2-3
TGTGCCAGCAGTCTGACAGGGATTGGCACAGATACGCAGTATTTT
CASSLTGIGTDTQYF
>TRBV2|-|-|15|TRBJ1-1
TGTGCCAGCAGTGAAAGGAGAATTGGGAACACTGAAGCTTTCTTT
CASSERRIGNTEAFF
>TRBV19|-|-|14|TRBJ1-1
TGTGCCAGTAGTAAGGTACGGGAGAACACTGAAGCTTTCTTT
CASSKVRENTEAFF
>TRBV9|-|few|14|TRBJ1-2
TGTGCCAGCAGCGTAGTGGCAGGGAACTATGGCTACACCTTC
CASSVVAGNYGYTF
>TRBV27|TRBD1|-|16|TRBJ1-2
TGTGCCAGCAGTGGGACCGGGACAGGGGGCTTCTATGGCTACACCTTC
CASSGTGTGGFYGYTF
>TRBV11-2|-|-|16|TRBJ1-6
TGTGCCAGCAGCTCCCGACAGGTCTCCTATAATTCACCCCTCCACTTT
CASSSRQVSYNSPLHF